This T cell receptor beta chain was profiled in a study of T cell repertoires in cytomegalovirus infection. Study summary: Public TCR beta signatures were indicative of both CMV infection and a matching HLA type. General study findings and limits: CMV-specific TCR beta clonotypes restricted by HLA-C dominated the ex vivo response.

MiXCR was run by TCRdb on the reads, yielding one entry per CDR3 protein. Of fewer than 1,000,000 distinct CDR3 sequences listed, approximately 31% are singletons. This clonotype was recorded a few times. Its antigen is unidentified. With 6 bases removed from V and 4 bases from J, the gap between germline ends came to 19 bases. CDR3 size: 16 residues. The chain has TRBV12-3 or TRBV12-4 and TRBJ2-1; D is tentatively TRBD1 or TRBD2 (5 bases each). The starting material was cultured CD8+ T cells from PBMCs, obtained from culture after CMV antigen stimulation. This receptor was obtained from a human donor in good health (CMV status not recorded). Some clones in this sample may be carry-over from other donors' samples. CDR3: CASSPVGVFLYNEQFF. DNA of the CDR3: TGTGCCAGCAGCCCGGTGGGGGTTTTCTTATACAATGAGCAGTTCTTC.